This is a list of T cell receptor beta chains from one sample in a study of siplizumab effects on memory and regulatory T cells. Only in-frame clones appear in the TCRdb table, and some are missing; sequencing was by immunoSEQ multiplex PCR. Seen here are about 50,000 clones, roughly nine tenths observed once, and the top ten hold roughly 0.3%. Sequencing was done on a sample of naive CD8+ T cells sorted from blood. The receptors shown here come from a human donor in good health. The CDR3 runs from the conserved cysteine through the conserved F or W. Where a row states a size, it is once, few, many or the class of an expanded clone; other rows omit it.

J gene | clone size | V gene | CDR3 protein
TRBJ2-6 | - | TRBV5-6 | CASSPPGAGANVLTF
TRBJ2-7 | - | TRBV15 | CATSLGVEGSYEQYF
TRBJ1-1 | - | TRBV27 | CASSPFGGVNTEAFF
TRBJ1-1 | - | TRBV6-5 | CASSYSGALNTEAFF
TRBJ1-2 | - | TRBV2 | CASSAGQGAFGYTF
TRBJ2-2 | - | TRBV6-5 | CASSPTDPFPGELFF
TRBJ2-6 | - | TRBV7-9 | CASSPPDREAGANVLTF
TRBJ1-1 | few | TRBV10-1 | CASSSGQEAFF
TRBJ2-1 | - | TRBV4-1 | CASSHTSDNEQFF
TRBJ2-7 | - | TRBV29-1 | CSVGEPYEQYF
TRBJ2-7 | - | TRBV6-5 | CASSYGGNLGEQYF
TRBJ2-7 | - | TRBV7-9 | CASSQGLGSLGYEQYF
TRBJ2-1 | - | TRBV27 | CASSSSGSSYNEQFF
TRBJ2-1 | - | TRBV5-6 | CASSPGAREQFF
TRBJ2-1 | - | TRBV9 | CASSVVASGSHEQFF
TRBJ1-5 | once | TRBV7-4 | CASSSLWGDSNQPQHF
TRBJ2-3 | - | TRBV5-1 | CASSFFGPPSTDTQYF
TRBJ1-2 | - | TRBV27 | CASSLTGGFSGYTF
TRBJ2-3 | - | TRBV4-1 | CASSQDLSDTDTQYF
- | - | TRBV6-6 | CASSRTPLAGHYEQYF
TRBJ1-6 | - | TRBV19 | CASSPHQRGAYNSPLHF
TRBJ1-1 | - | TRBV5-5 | CASSPPWVGGMNTEAFF
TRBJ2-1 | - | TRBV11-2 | CASSPPREFYNEQFF
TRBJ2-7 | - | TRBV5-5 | CASSTLPGTSAYEQYF
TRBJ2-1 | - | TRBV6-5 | CASSYRGGGSYNEQFF
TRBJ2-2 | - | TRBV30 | CAWSPVTVSGELFF
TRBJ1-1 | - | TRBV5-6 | CASSPGHLNTEAFF
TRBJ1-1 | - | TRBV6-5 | CASRDHDWNTEAFF
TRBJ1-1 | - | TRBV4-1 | CASSQEAGALTEAFF
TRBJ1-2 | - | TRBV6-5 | CASSSGQGANYGYTF
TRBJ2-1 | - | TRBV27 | CASRREAPYNEQFF
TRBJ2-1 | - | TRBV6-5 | CASSYGGNEQFF
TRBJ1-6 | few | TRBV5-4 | CASSFDVSTGSPLHF
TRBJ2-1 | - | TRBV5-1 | CASSFSSGQPNEQFF
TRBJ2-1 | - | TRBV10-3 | CAISSRQLAGGLSSYNEQFF
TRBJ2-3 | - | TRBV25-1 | CASSPQGAWTDTQYF
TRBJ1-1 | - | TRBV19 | CASSMMAFGTEAFF
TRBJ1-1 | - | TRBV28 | CASSPGTIMNTEAFF
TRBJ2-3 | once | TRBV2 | CASSDLASQPSTDTQYF
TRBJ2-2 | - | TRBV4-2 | CASSQVLAVGGNTGELFF
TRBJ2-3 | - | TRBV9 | CASSVERSLVFRDTQYF
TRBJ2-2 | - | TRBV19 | CASSMRLGYTGELFF
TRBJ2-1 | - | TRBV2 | CAIDRDPDNEQFF
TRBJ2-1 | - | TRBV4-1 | CASSQVTSSYNEQFF
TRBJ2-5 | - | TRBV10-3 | CAISEATSVQLETQYF
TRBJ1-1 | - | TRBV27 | CASSYGAAQFMNTEAFF
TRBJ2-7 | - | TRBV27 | CASSGAGGPYEQYF
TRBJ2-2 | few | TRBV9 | CASSVQMSSTGELFF
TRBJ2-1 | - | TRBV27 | CASSLSGTIYNEQFF
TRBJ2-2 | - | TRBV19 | CASSIWDGVAGELFF